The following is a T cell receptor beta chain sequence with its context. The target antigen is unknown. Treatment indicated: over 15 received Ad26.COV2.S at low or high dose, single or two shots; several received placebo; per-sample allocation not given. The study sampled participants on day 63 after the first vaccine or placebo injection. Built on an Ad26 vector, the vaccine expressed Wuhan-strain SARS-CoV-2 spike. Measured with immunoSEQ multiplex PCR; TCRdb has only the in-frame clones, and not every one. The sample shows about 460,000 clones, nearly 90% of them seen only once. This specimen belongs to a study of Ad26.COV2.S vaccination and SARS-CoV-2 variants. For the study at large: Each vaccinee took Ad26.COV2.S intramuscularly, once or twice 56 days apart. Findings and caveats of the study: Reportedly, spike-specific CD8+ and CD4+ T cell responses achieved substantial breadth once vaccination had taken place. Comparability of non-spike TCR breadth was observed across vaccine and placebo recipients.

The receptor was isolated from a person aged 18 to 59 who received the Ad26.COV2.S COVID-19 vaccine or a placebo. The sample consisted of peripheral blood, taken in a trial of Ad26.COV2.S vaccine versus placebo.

CDR3 DNA sequence: TGTGCCAGCAGTCAGGGGAATAGCAATCAGCCCCAGCATTTT. Encoded protein: CASSQGNSNQPQHF. J is TRBJ1-5 and V is TRBV6-2 or TRBV6-3, with TRBD1 as a possible D gene (6 bases). Germline V CDR1 and CDR2: MNHEY, SVGEGT. V shed 5 bases and J shed 0 bases, with 8 bases lying between them. The CDR3 totals 14 residues.